Sequencing of this T cell receptor (beta chain) was carried out in a study of T cells and Merkel cell carcinoma outcomes. Study-wide results and limits: Merkel cell carcinoma outcomes were reportedly predicted by repertoire and T-cell density.

This clone was seen once. Antigen specificity is unknown. The CDR3 spans 14 residues. Germline values: CDR1 KGHSH, CDR2 LQKENI. Trimming removed 3 bases from V and 4 bases from J, with 9 bases in between. Generated by immunoSEQ multiplex PCR, the TCRdb table keeps only in-frame clones and is missing some. Among about 19,000 clones listed, around 79% were seen once. This sequence originates from a human donor with Merkel cell carcinoma. The sequenced material came from tumor tissue from Merkel cell carcinoma. The rearrangement joins TRBV18 to TRBJ2-2; D gene ambiguous. The CDR3 here is CASSPQRSTGELFF. The DNA of the CDR3 is TGTGCCAGCTCACCCCAACGGTCCACCGGGGAGCTGTTTTTT.